Described below is a single T cell receptor beta chain sequence and its context. Antigen: not known. PCR used 60 Vbeta primers and 13 Jbeta primers. Measured with immunoSEQ multiplex PCR; TCRdb has only the in-frame clones, and not every one. Among some 150,000 clones listed, about 72% were seen once. The sample comes from a study of cytomegalovirus exposure and HLA in healthy donors. Whole-study findings and limits: Cytomegalovirus-associated TCR beta chains were listed, numbering more than 150. Rarity marked most TCR sequences, yet some public TCRs occurred in many donors.

CDR3 size: 16 residues. Trimming cost V 4 bases and J 5 bases; bases outside gene matches: 12. Looked up from germline, CDR1 is SGHRS and CDR2 is YFSETQ. These donors counted as nominally healthy when sampled, but unrecorded immune exposures were likely. The sequence was collected from a human donor in good health. The J gene is TRBJ2-3, the V gene TRBV5-1, with 8 bases lining up with TRBD2. Sequencing used PBMCs. CDR3 sequence (DNA): TGCGCCAGCAGCACAGGACGGGGGGGCCAGGGAGATACGCAGTATTTT. This encodes CASSTGRGGQGDTQYF.